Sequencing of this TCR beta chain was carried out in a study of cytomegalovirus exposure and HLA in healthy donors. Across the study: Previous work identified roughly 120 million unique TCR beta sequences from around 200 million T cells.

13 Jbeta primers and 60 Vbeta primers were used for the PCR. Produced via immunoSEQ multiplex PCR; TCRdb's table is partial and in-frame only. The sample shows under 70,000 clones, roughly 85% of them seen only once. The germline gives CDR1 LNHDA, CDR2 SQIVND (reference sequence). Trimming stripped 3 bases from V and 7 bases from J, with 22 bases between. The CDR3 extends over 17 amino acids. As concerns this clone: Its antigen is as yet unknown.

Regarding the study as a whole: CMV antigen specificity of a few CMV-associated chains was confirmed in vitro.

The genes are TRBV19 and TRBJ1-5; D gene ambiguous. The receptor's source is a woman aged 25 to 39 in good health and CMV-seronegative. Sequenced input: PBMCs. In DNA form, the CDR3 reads TGTGCCAGTAGTATCCCGGGTCACCCGGTTGGTCGACAGCCCCAGCATTTT. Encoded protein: CASSIPGHPVGRQPQHF.